The T cell receptor (beta chain) under discussion was sequenced for a study of regulatory dendritic cells for organ transplantation. Study-level points and caveats: Regulatory dendritic cells appeared to expand memory CD8+ clones less than mature ones.

Sequencing used immunoSEQ multiplex PCR; TCRdb keeps in-frame clones, though not all of them. Of 30,000 to 40,000 clones listed, approximately 88% are singletons. Concerning this clone: Its antigen is not identified.

Sequenced input: naive CD4+ T cells from blood. Subset in this sample: CD45RA+ naive T cells. The TCR originated in a human donor in good health.

The CDR3 spells CASSVRGIGETQYF. Here the CDR3 DNA reads TGTGCCAGCAGCGTACGCGGGATCGGAGAGACCCAGTACTTC. The rearrangement links TRBV9 to TRBJ2-5, with a tentative D call TRBD2 (6 bases). The CDR3 sequence is 14 residues long. V was pared by 1 base and J by 4 bases, with 11 bases between. Germline V gene data show CDR1 as SGDLS and CDR2 as YYNGEE.